This passage covers 10 T cell receptor beta chains from one sample sequenced in a study of cytomegalovirus exposure and HLA in healthy donors. Amplification used 60 Vbeta primers and 13 Jbeta primers. The protocol was immunoSEQ multiplex PCR, while the TCRdb copy is restricted to in-frame clones and leaves out a portion. The sample includes 130,000 or so clones, around 80% of them seen just once. Sequencing input: PBMCs. The receptors were gathered from a young man in good health and CMV-seronegative.

Regarding this clone: One end of the junction fails to match germline, which may point to a read error. The chain links TRBV7-7 to TRBJ2-1; TRBD2 matches 9 bases. Germline V CDR1 and CDR2: SSHAT, FNYEAQ (reference sequence). This CDR3 contains 16 residues. CDR3 DNA sequence: TGTGCTAGCAGCTTATCGGCGGGGGGGCCCGCCAATGAGCAGTTCTTC. It codes for CASSLSAGGPANEQFF.

CDR3 amino acids: CASSTYLTGGETDTQYF. CDR3 DNA: TGTGCCAGCAGCACCTACCTCACAGGGGGGGAGACAGATACGCAGTATTTT. The genes are TRBV7-2 and TRBJ2-3; tentative D call: TRBD1 (8 bases). V lost 5 bases and J lost 3, with 21 bases in between. Germline V gene lookup returns CDR1 SGHTA and CDR2 FQGNSA. The CDR3 runs 17 residues.

V usage is TRBV5-1 and J usage is TRBJ2-7, with 9 bases lining up with TRBD1. The germline gives CDR1 SGHRS, CDR2 YFSETQ. Trimming at V came to 4 bases and at J to 0 bases, leaving 17 bases not matched to a gene. The CDR3 sequence is 19 residues long. The CDR3 loop reads CASSRDSGTGFMNSYEQYF. The CDR3 region has the DNA TGCGCCAGCAGCAGAGACTCCGGGACAGGGTTTATGAACTCCTACGAGCAGTACTTC.

V and J are TRBV2 and TRBJ1-5, with D perhaps TRBD1 (6 bases). The CDR3 length is 17 residues. Germline-derived CDR1 and CDR2 are SNHLY and FYNNEI. V was clipped by 3 bases and J by 0 bases, with 15 bases between them. Here the CDR3 DNA reads TGTGCCAGCAGTGACCTAGGGACACCTTATAGCAATCAGCCCCAGCATTTT. Protein sequence: CASSDLGTPYSNQPQHF.

V gene TRBV7-2 combines with J gene TRBJ1-2; 7 bases agree with TRBD1. Germline loops: CDR1 SGHTA, CDR2 FQGNSA. V was clipped by 5 bases and J by 2 bases; unmatched bases: 2. The CDR3 loop spans 13 amino acids. The CDR3 DNA reads TGTGCCAGCAGCCAGACAGGGAACTATGGCTACACCTTC. Translation gives CASSQTGNYGYTF.

The CDR3 DNA follows: TGTGCCAGCAGCTTAGGCGGGACAGGCTTTATTCGTGAAAAACTGTTTTTT. Residues: CASSLGGTGFIREKLFF. V gene TRBV7-9 combines with J gene TRBJ1-4; 8 bases map to TRBD1. Germline V gives CDR1 SEHNR, CDR2 FQNEAQ (reference sequence). Germline trimming cut 1 base from V and 7 bases from J; bases unmatched to any gene: 11. The CDR3 totals 17 residues.

The rearrangement uses TRBV28 and TRBJ1-5; no clear D. The ends were cut back, 7 bases at V and 11 bases at J, with 18 bases in the middle. Germline loops: CDR1 MDHEN, CDR2 SYDVKM. CDR3 length equals 13 residues. The CDR3 region is CASTYRPGVSQHF. CDR3 nucleotides: TGTGCCAGCACTTATAGACCCGGGGTGTCCCAGCATTTT.

Comments on this clone: Distinct nucleotide sequences in the sample also encode this CDR3. The chain is built from TRBV27 and TRBJ2-7, with TRBD1 matching 7 bases. V was clipped by 6 bases and J by 3 bases; unmatched bases: 5. The CDR3 covers 13 residues. Germline V CDR1 and CDR2: MNHEY, SMNVEV (reference sequence). Written as DNA, the CDR3 is TGTGCCAGCAGGAGACAGGGAAGCTACGAGCAGTACTTC. It codes for CASRRQGSYEQYF.

The gene calls are TRBV10-3 and TRBJ1-2; 7 bases align to TRBD1. Looked up from germline, CDR1 is ENHRY and CDR2 is SYGVKD. The J segment lost 4 bases and the V segment lost 7 bases, leaving 9 bases of the junction unmatched. CDR3 size: 14 residues. This CDR3 reads CAINPGQNLYGYTF. CDR3 in DNA: TGTGCCATCAATCCGGGACAGAACCTCTATGGCTACACCTTC.

CDR3 region: CASSQGRGPYNEQFF. In nucleotides, the CDR3 is TGCGCCAGCAGCCAAGGGAGGGGCCCCTACAATGAGCAGTTCTTC. This chain uses TRBV4-3 with TRBJ2-1; D possibly corresponds to TRBD2 (6 bases). Per the germline V gene, CDR1 is LGHNA and CDR2 is YSLEER. The CDR3 consists of 15 residues. Trimming pared 1 base from V and 2 bases from J, leaving 9 bases between.